This TCR beta chain was retrieved from a study of identical twins. The CDR3 extends over 16 amino acids. V lost 5 bases to trimming and J lost 0 bases, with 11 bases between them. Germline V gene sequence: CDR1 MNHEY, CDR2 SMNVEV (reference sequence). Notes on this clonotype: The antigen remains unidentified.

Donors uniformly comprised healthy Caucasians. The study, taken as a whole, reports: Models underestimated out-of-frame TCR alpha sharing in monozygotic twins. Conclusions were based on cross-sectional statistical analysis, without following the same donors.

Template switching added a universal primer binding site, and final cDNA carried unique molecular identifiers. TCRdb called the 5' RACE reads again in MiXCR, with one record for every CDR3 protein. In the table there are about 430,000 distinct CDR3 sequences, approximately 18% of which are singletons. The sequence derives from a man between 50 and 59 years old in good health. The chain couples TRBV27 to TRBJ1-6; D unclear. Material for sequencing was naive T cells sorted from blood. CDR3: CASSPLGSSYNSPLHF. The CDR3 bases are TGTGCCAGCAGTCCGTTGGGCAGCTCCTATAATTCACCCCTCCACTTT.